These 9 T cell receptor beta chains came from one sample sequenced in a study of cytomegalovirus exposure and HLA in healthy donors. The PCR employed 60 Vbeta primers together with 13 Jbeta primers. The table came from immunoSEQ multiplex PCR; TCRdb's copy has only in-frame clones and leaves some out. The sample yields more than 100,000 clones, about 80% seen once. The sample was PBMCs. The receptors come from a man in his forties or fifties in good health and CMV-seronegative.

This clone was found once. The chain recombines TRBV6-1 with TRBJ2-2; the D gene is possibly TRBD2 (6 bases). Per germline, CDR1 MNHNS and CDR2 SASEGT. The ends were cut back, 4 bases at V and 6 bases at J, with 12 bases in the middle. The CDR3 is made up of 14 amino acids. The CDR3 is CASSGRRGSGELFF. CDR3 coding DNA: TGTGCCAGCAGTGGGCGCCGGGGGTCCGGGGAGCTGTTTTTT.

V and J are TRBV19 and TRBJ2-2, with 8 bases that match TRBD1. Germline assignment: CDR1 LNHDA and CDR2 SQIVND (reference sequence). V lost 11 bases and J lost 4; bases outside the gene matches: 9. CDR3 length equals 14 residues. CDR3 in DNA: TGTGCCTCAGTAGGGACAGGCTTCACCGGGGAGCTGTTTTTT. This gives the protein CASVGTGFTGELFF.

The chain employs TRBV16 and TRBJ1-2, with 9 bases aligning to TRBD1. The length of the CDR3 is 13 residues. Germline-derived CDR1 and CDR2 are KGHSY and FQNENV. Germline trimming cut 2 bases from V and 6 bases from J; bases unmatched to any gene: 1. The CDR3 loop reads CASSQDRGNGYTF. The CDR3 DNA sequence: TGTGCCAGCAGCCAAGACAGGGGGAATGGCTACACCTTC.

This clone appeared a single time. The chain is built from TRBV28 and TRBJ2-7; 8 bases line up with TRBD2. V trimming: 7 bases; J trimming: 5 bases; junction bases outside the gene matches: 13. The CDR3 extends over 15 amino acids. CDR1 and CDR2 from the germline V gene are MDHEN and SYDVKM. The CDR3: CASTSVRAGGHEQYV. In DNA, the CDR3 is TGTGCCAGCACCTCTGTCAGGGCGGGGGGACACGAGCAGTACGTC.

The J gene is TRBJ1-2, the V gene TRBV15, with 9 bases lining up with TRBD1. With 5 bases clipped from V and 4 bases from J, the junction kept 11 bases outside the gene matches. This CDR3 is built from 16 residues. Germline V lookup: CDR1 LNHNV, CDR2 YYDKDF (reference sequence). This CDR3 reads CATSRDRVPIGYGYTF. The CDR3 DNA reads as TGTGCCACCAGCCGGGACAGGGTCCCTATAGGCTATGGCTACACCTTC.

CDR3: CASSRDGAGWPQHF. CDR3 nucleotide sequence: TGTGCCAGCAGCAGGGACGGAGCGGGTTGGCCCCAGCATTTT. The chain recombines TRBV28 with TRBJ1-5; a possible D gene is TRBD1 (5 bases). The germline V and J ends were trimmed by 6 bases and 9 bases, with 18 bases remaining between them. CDR3 length: 14 residues. Germline loops: CDR1 MDHEN, CDR2 SYDVKM.

The chain has TRBV30 and TRBJ1-2, with D possibly matching TRBD1 (5 bases). CDR1 GTSNPN and CDR2 SVGIG come from the germline V gene (reference sequence). Between the trimmed V and J ends, which lost 1 base and 1 base, there was a span of 10 bases. This CDR3 is 14 amino acids long. The CDR3 bases are TGTGCCTGGAGTGGGGGGGGGAGTAACTATGGCTACACCTTC. It specifies CAWSGGGSNYGYTF.

The chain has TRBV10-1 and TRBJ2-1; 10 nucleotides line up with TRBD1. The CDR3 has 15 amino acids. CDR1 WNHNN and CDR2 SYGVQD come from the germline V gene (reference sequence). V shed 6 bases and J 6 bases; nucleotides not matched to a gene: 8. In DNA, the CDR3 is TGCGCCAGCAGCTTACAGGGGGACAGGGGCAATGAGCAGTTCTTC. This gives the protein CASSLQGDRGNEQFF.

This clone was counted a single time. The rearrangement links TRBV6-1 to TRBJ2-5; weak D call: TRBD1 (5 bases). The CDR3 totals 13 residues. Trimming left V 6 bases short and J 3 bases short, with 11 bases between. Germline CDR1 reads MNHNS; CDR2 reads SASEGT. The CDR3 reads CASRASGKETQYF. The CDR3 bases are TGTGCCAGCAGAGCTTCAGGGAAAGAGACCCAGTACTTC.